Here is one TCR beta chain with its context. No antigen is known for it. The data originate from a study of coeliac disease. The wider study: Each coeliac patient was active, refractory type I, or diet-controlled. Broader study findings: Lamina propria and intraepithelial cell fractions may contain each other's cells.

TCRdb keeps only in-frame clones here, not all; method: immunoSEQ multiplex PCR. Here the sample spans about 8,000 clones, 57% being singletons. Germline CDR1 reads MNHEY; CDR2 reads SMNVEV (reference sequence). The V segment lost 8 bases and the J segment 8 bases; nucleotides outside the gene matches: 19. This CDR3 has 16 amino acids. The chain combines TRBV27 with TRBJ1-2, with 8 bases lining up with TRBD1. This TCR was recovered from a woman aged 60-75 years with celiac disease. The sequencing sample was made of intraepithelial lymphocytes from the gut. In nucleotides, the CDR3 is TGTGCCAGCCGACCTATAGAACAGGGGGAATTAGTCGGCTACACCTTC. It encodes CASRPIEQGELVGYTF.